These T cell receptor beta chains were read from a single sample in a study of patients and donors after allogeneic stem cell transplantation. TCRdb recomputed calls from the RT-PCR reads with MiXCR, one row per CDR3 protein. The repertoire consists of 800,000 to 1,000,000 distinct CDR3 sequences, with roughly 17% occurring once and the leading ten covering around 6%. Sequencing input: blood, either unsorted or a sorted T cell fraction (not recorded which). These receptors came from a human donor who was either an allogeneic HSCT recipient or a stem cell or donor lymphocyte infusion donor (not recorded which). It is not recorded whose cells these are; they may come from a transplant donor. CDR3s include the opening cysteine and the closing phenylalanine or tryptophan. Each record gives: CDR3 length, D gene, V gene, clone size, J gene, CDR3 DNA, CDR3 protein. A D gene is named only where the DNA matches it firmly. The listing skips clone size in some rows; elsewhere it reads once, few, many or a size class.

>14|-|TRBV7-2|few|TRBJ2-7
TGTGCCAGCAGCTTAGTCGACAGATCCTACGAGCAGTACTTC
CASSLVDRSYEQYF
>14|TRBD1|TRBV12-3/TRBV12-4|few|TRBJ1-3
TGTGCCAGCAACGACAGGGGGCGAGGAAACACCATATATTTT
CASNDRGRGNTIYF
>14|-|TRBV24-1|-|TRBJ1-2
TGTGCCACCAGTGATAACGCTCGCTTCTATGGCTACACCTTC
CATSDNARFYGYTF
>15|TRBD1|TRBV5-1|many|TRBJ2-3
TGCGCCAGCAGTTCAACAGGGGGCGCAGGGGATACGCAGTATTTT
CASSSTGGAGDTQYF
>13|TRBD1|TRBV4-3|-|TRBJ1-6
TGCGCCAGCAGCCAATCAATCGGGACAGGGCCTCACTTT
CASSQSIGTGPHF
>18|TRBD1|TRBV3-1|few|TRBJ1-1
TGTGCCAGCAGCCAAGTCTTCGACAGGGCCGTCATGAACACTGAAGCTTTCTTT
CASSQVFDRAVMNTEAFF
>17|-|TRBV6-5|-|TRBJ2-1
TGTGCCAGCAGTTACTCTTGGACTGCACGGGGCGGCAATGAGCAGTTCTTC
CASSYSWTARGGNEQFF
>15|-|TRBV2|-|TRBJ1-5
TGTGCCAGCAGTGATGCAGGTCATAGCAATCAGCCCCAGCATTTT
CASSDAGHSNQPQHF
>13|TRBD2|TRBV6-1|many|TRBJ2-1
TGTGCCAGCAGTCTAAGGCGGGGGGACGAGCAGTTCTTC
CASSLRRGDEQFF
>17|-|TRBV20-1|-|TRBJ1-5
TGCAGTGCTAGATCAGAGACAGGCTCTAGTAGCAATCAGCCCCAGCATTTT
CSARSETGSSSNQPQHF
>13|-|TRBV6-1|few|TRBJ1-2
TGTGCCAGCAGTGCCCAGGGCCATTTTGGCTACACCTTC
CASSAQGHFGYTF
>14|TRBD1|TRBV11-2|-|TRBJ2-5
TGTGCCAGCAGCTTACGGACAGGGAGACAGACCCAGTACTTC
CASSLRTGRQTQYF
>16|-|TRBV5-6|few|TRBJ2-7
TGTGCCAGCAGCTTCCTACCCACACGCCAAAACTACGAGCAGTACTTC
CASSFLPTRQNYEQYF
>14|-|TRBV12-3/TRBV12-4|-|TRBJ1-2
TGTGCCAGCACCCAAGCGGGCGGTAACTATGGCTACACCTTC
CASTQAGGNYGYTF
>13|TRBD1|TRBV7-9|-|TRBJ1-1
TGTTCCAGCGGGGACAGGGTCCGCACTGAAGCTTTCTTT
CSSGDRVRTEAFF
>16|-|TRBV27|few|TRBJ2-5
TGTGCCAGCAGTTCCCTCTTTAAGAGCGACGAAGAGACCCAGTACTTC
CASSSLFKSDEETQYF
>13|-|TRBV4-1|few|TRBJ2-7
TGCGCCAGCAGCCAAGAGTGGTCCCCATCCCCGTACTTC
CASSQEWSPSPYF
>15|TRBD2|TRBV12-5|-|TRBJ2-1
TGTGCTAGTGCCCCATGGGGGGGACTCGGCAATGAGCAGTTCTTC
CASAPWGGLGNEQFF
>15|-|TRBV7-2|-|TRBJ1-1
TGTGCCAGCAGCTTAGGGGGGGCTGGGGGGCCCCGAGCTTTCTTT
CASSLGGAGGPRAFF
>14|TRBD1|TRBV30|few|TRBJ2-7
TGTGCCTGGAGTCCCCAGACAGGGGGCCGCGAGCAGTACTTC
CAWSPQTGGREQYF
>13|-|TRBV15|-|TRBJ2-1
TGTGCCACCAGCAGAGTCCGGGTCAATGAGCAGTTCTTC
CATSRVRVNEQFF
>12|-|TRBV20-1|-|TRBJ2-5
TGCAGTGCGCTCGGTGGAGGAGAGACCCAGTACTTC
CSALGGGETQYF
>14|-|TRBV15|few|TRBJ2-5
TGTGCCACCAGCAGAGATAGGACAGAAGAGACCCAGTACTTC
CATSRDRTEETQYF
>14|TRBD1|TRBV5-1|-|TRBJ2-5
TGCGCCAGCAGCTCGGGACAGGGGGCTGAGACCCAGTACTTC
CASSSGQGAETQYF